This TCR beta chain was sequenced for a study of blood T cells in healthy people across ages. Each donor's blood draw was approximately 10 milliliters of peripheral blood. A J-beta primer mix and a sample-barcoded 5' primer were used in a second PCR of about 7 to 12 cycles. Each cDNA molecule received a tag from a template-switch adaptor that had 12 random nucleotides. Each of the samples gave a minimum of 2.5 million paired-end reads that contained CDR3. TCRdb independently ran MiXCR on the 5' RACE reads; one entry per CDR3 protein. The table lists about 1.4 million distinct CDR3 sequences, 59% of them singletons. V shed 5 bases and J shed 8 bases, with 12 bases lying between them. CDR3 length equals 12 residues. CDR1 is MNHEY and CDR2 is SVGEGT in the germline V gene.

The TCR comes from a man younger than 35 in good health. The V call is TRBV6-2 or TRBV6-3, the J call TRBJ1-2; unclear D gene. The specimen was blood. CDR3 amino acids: CASSPSPRGYTF. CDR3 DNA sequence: TGTGCCAGCAGTCCCTCCCCGAGGGGCTACACCTTC.